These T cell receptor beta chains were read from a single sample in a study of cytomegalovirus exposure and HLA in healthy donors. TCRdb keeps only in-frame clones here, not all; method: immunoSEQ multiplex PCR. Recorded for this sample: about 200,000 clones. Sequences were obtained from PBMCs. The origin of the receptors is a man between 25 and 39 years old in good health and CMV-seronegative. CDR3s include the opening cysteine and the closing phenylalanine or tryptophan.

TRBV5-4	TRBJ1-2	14	CASSRDSKNYGYTF
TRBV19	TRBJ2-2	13	CASTQTNTGELFF
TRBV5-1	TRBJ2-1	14	CASSSRTSVDEQFF
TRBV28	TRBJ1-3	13	CASSLEGSNTIYF
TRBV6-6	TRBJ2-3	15	CASSYEGSRGDTQYF
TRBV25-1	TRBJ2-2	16	CASSEYGSSDTGELFF
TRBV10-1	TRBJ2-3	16	CASSEFGTSGTDTQYF
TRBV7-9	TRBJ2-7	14	CASSSDRGPREQYF
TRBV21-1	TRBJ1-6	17	CASSKGQGRVKNSPLHF
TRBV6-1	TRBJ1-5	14	CATSEEIIGGAQHF
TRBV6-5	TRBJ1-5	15	CASSYSDRPNQPQHF
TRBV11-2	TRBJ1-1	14	CASSWGQGNTEAFF
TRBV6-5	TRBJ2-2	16	CASSYLLAGGPGELFF
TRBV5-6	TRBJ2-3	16	CASSLLGPSGTDTQYF
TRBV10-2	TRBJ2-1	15	CASSPTGGSHNEQFF
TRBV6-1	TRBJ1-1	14	CAGSSLTGATEAFF
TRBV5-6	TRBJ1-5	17	CASSLALQVGGFEPQHF
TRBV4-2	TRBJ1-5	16	CASSQDMGDRVEPQHF
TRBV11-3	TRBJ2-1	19	CASSRGTSGRGRGYNEQFF
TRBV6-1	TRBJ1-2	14	CASSEIAGNYGYTF
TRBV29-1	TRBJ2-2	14	CSVERTGYTGELFF
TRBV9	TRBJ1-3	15	CASSVEYSSGNTIYF
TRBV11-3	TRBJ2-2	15	CASSFAGRGTGELFF
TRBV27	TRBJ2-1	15	CASSFPAGARNEQFF
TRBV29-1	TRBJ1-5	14	CSVLPGDSNQPQHF
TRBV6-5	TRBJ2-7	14	CASSRSGQGYEQYF
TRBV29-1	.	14	CSVDFGTGNHEQYF
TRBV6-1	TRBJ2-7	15	CASSEAGGGHHEQYF
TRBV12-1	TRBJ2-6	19	CASSFPTSGDLSGANVLTF
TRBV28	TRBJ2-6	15	CASTPGAQAGNVLTF
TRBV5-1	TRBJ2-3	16	CASSPGLAGVTDTQYF
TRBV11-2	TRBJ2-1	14	CASKGQGDYNEQFF
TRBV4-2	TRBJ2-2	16	CASSQDPGGNTGELFF
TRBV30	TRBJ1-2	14	CAWSPGGAGYGYTF
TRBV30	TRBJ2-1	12	CAWNLDRNEQFF
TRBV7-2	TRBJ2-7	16	CASRSKGASATYEQYF
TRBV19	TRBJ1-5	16	CASSIQNRDAHQPQHF
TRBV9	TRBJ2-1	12	CASSVEGDEQFF
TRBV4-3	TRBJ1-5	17	CASSQGSVPSGNQPQHF
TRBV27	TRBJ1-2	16	CASSASGGDNVYGYTF
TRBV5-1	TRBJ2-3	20	CASSLGTSGGPAGSTDTQYF
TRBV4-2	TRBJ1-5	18	CASSQDPTPGVGNQPQHF
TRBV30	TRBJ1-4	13	CAWSVGDREKLFF
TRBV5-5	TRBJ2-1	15	CASSLSLAGNNEQFF
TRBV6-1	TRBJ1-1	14	CASSPGTANTEAFF
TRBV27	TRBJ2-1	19	CASSPEGFTSFSTYNEQFF
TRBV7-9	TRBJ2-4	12	CASSSLTGREYF
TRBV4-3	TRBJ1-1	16	CASSQDVGATNTEAFF
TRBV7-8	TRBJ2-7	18	CASSLAAWGAELHYEQYF
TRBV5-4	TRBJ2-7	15	CASSLGAGGHYEQYF
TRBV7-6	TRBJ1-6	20	CASSQRGVTGRSSYNSPLHF
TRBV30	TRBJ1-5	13	CAWSVIDYQPQHF
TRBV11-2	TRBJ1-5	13	CASSQGPSQPQHF
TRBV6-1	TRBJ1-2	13	CASSESRIYGYTF